This T cell receptor (beta chain) was sequenced in a study of blood T cell repertoires in COVID-19. Study-wide background: There were acute and convalescent COVID-19 samples, and they came from the United States, Italy and Spain. PBMCs, B-cell-depleted T cells, or T cells provided the cDNA or gDNA that made up the material.

The germline V gene encodes CDR1 WSHSY and CDR2 SAAADI. With 6 bases removed from V and 4 bases from J, the gap between germline ends came to 9 bases. The CDR3 sequence is 12 residues long. Clones were read by immunoSEQ multiplex PCR, and TCRdb kept only the in-frame ones, dropping some. The sample lists approximately 190,000 clones; around nine tenths were seen once. The V call is TRBV10-2, the J call TRBJ2-5; no definite D call. This TCR was sampled from a man aged 65 to 79 with active or convalescent COVID-19. The source material was peripheral blood. The CDR3 sequence: CASSPPTETQYF. In DNA, the CDR3 is TGCGCCAGCAGCCCCCCTACAGAGACCCAGTACTTC.